This is a list of T cell receptor beta chains from one sample in a study of blood T cell repertoires in COVID-19. The method was immunoSEQ multiplex PCR; TCRdb's version includes in-frame clones alone and lacks a portion of them. This sample yields some 240,000 clones, of which roughly 85% are seen a single time; more than 2% belongs to the top ten. Sequencing input: peripheral blood. These receptors were obtained from a woman aged 70 to 79 with COVID-19, enrolled during active disease. Both conserved end residues are part of each CDR3. D genes are given only for firm matches. The size field is filled for only some rows; it gives once, few, many or a size class.

j_call d_call v_call clone_size cdr3_aa cdr3_nt
TRBJ1-6 - TRBV4-3 - CASSQVTGSNSPLHF TGCGCCAGCAGCCAAGTCACGGGGTCCAATTCACCCCTCCACTTT
TRBJ1-2 - TRBV30 - CAWTENNYGYTF TGTGCCTGGACGGAGAATAACTATGGCTACACCTTC
TRBJ2-7 - TRBV14 - CASSQQAGRGYEQYF TGTGCCAGCAGCCAACAGGCGGGACGCGGTTACGAGCAGTACTTC
TRBJ2-2 TRBD2 TRBV9 - CASSVGLAGEAGELFF TGTGCCAGCAGCGTAGGACTAGCGGGAGAAGCCGGGGAGCTGTTTTTT
TRBJ2-7 TRBD1 TRBV7-2 many CASSADRVWEQYF TGTGCCAGCAGCGCCGACAGGGTTTGGGAGCAGTACTTC
TRBJ1-1 - TRBV18 once CASSTVGNTEAFF TGTGCCAGCTCCACGGTTGGGAACACTGAAGCTTTCTTT
TRBJ1-5 TRBD1 TRBV5-8 - CASSETGGKPQHF TGTGCCAGCAGCGAGACAGGGGGGAAGCCCCAGCATTTT
TRBJ1-1 - TRBV5-1 - CASSLDRGIGAEAFF TGCGCCAGCAGCTTGGATAGAGGCATAGGCGCTGAAGCTTTCTTT
TRBJ2-2 TRBD2 TRBV2 - CASSEAATSGGELFF TGTGCCAGCAGTGAAGCTGCGACTAGCGGCGGGGAGCTGTTTTTT
TRBJ1-5 TRBD1 TRBV18 few CASSPLGGQEPQHF TGTGCCAGCTCACCTTTAGGGGGCCAGGAGCCCCAGCATTTT
TRBJ2-3 - TRBV24-1 - CATSDTSGGSTDTQYF TGTGCCACCAGTGATACCTCCGGAGGGTCTACAGATACGCAGTATTTT
TRBJ1-6 TRBD1 TRBV6-2/TRBV6-3 - CASSQPTGSTYNSPLHF TGTGCCAGCAGTCAACCGACAGGGAGCACCTATAATTCACCCCTCCACTTT
TRBJ1-4 - TRBV7-9 - CASSLSGALEKLSF TGTGCCAGCAGCTTGTCAGGGGCGCTTGAAAAACTGTCTTTT
TRBJ2-7 TRBD2 TRBV13 - CASSSSGLAGAAYEQYF TGTGCCAGCAGCTCCTCCGGACTAGCGGGTGCCGCCTACGAGCAGTACTTC
TRBJ1-1 - TRBV7-2 - CASSLTADLYTEAFF TGTGCCAGCAGCTTAACTGCAGACTTATACACTGAAGCTTTCTTT
TRBJ2-5 TRBD2 TRBV14 few CASSQDSQRGGETQYF TGTGCCAGCAGCCAAGACTCACAGCGGGGAGGGGAGACCCAGTACTTC
TRBJ2-6 TRBD1 TRBV4-3 - CASSRGQATFSGANVLTF TGCGCCAGCAGCCGAGGACAGGCGACCTTCTCTGGGGCCAACGTCCTGACTTTC
TRBJ2-1 - TRBV27 - CASSFALADNEQFF TGTGCCAGCAGTTTTGCTTTGGCCGACAATGAGCAGTTCTTC
TRBJ2-3 TRBD2 TRBV28 - CASSSRRLAEASTDTQYF TGTGCCAGCAGCTCACGAAGACTAGCGGAGGCTAGCACAGATACGCAGTATTTT
TRBJ2-1 TRBD1 TRBV19 - CASSNRDRGNNEQFF TGTGCCAGTAGTAACCGGGACAGGGGGAACAATGAGCAGTTCTTC
TRBJ2-7 - TRBV7-2 - CASSLVGGAYEQYF TGTGCCAGCAGCTTAGTTGGCGGCGCCTACGAGCAGTACTTC
TRBJ1-2 - TRBV19 - CASSTSASTNYGYTF TGTGCCAGTAGCACCTCCGCATCTACTAACTATGGCTACACCTTC
TRBJ2-5 - TRBV19 - CASSTGSRETQYF TGTGCCAGTAGTACCGGGAGTCGAGAGACCCAGTACTTC
TRBJ1-1 TRBD1 TRBV5-4 - CASSPPGQGRLGTEAFF TGTGCCAGCAGTCCGCCGGGACAGGGGAGGTTGGGCACTGAAGCTTTCTTT
TRBJ1-2 - TRBV11-2 few CASSFSGVGYTF TGTGCCAGCAGCTTTAGCGGAGTCGGCTACACCTTC
TRBJ2-2 - TRBV3-1/TRBV3-2 - CASSQGIGGITGELFF TGTGCCAGCAGCCAAGGAATAGGCGGGATCACCGGGGAGCTGTTTTTT
TRBJ1-5 - TRBV10-3 - CAISVQGNQPQHF TGTGCCATCAGTGTTCAGGGCAATCAGCCCCAGCATTTT
TRBJ2-2 - TRBV7-9 - CASSLVSGELFF TGTGCCAGCAGCTTGGTTAGCGGGGAGCTGTTTTTT
TRBJ2-1 TRBD2 TRBV5-1 - CASSLRSGSSYNEQFF TGCGCCAGCAGCCTACGTAGCGGGAGCTCCTACAATGAGCAGTTCTTC